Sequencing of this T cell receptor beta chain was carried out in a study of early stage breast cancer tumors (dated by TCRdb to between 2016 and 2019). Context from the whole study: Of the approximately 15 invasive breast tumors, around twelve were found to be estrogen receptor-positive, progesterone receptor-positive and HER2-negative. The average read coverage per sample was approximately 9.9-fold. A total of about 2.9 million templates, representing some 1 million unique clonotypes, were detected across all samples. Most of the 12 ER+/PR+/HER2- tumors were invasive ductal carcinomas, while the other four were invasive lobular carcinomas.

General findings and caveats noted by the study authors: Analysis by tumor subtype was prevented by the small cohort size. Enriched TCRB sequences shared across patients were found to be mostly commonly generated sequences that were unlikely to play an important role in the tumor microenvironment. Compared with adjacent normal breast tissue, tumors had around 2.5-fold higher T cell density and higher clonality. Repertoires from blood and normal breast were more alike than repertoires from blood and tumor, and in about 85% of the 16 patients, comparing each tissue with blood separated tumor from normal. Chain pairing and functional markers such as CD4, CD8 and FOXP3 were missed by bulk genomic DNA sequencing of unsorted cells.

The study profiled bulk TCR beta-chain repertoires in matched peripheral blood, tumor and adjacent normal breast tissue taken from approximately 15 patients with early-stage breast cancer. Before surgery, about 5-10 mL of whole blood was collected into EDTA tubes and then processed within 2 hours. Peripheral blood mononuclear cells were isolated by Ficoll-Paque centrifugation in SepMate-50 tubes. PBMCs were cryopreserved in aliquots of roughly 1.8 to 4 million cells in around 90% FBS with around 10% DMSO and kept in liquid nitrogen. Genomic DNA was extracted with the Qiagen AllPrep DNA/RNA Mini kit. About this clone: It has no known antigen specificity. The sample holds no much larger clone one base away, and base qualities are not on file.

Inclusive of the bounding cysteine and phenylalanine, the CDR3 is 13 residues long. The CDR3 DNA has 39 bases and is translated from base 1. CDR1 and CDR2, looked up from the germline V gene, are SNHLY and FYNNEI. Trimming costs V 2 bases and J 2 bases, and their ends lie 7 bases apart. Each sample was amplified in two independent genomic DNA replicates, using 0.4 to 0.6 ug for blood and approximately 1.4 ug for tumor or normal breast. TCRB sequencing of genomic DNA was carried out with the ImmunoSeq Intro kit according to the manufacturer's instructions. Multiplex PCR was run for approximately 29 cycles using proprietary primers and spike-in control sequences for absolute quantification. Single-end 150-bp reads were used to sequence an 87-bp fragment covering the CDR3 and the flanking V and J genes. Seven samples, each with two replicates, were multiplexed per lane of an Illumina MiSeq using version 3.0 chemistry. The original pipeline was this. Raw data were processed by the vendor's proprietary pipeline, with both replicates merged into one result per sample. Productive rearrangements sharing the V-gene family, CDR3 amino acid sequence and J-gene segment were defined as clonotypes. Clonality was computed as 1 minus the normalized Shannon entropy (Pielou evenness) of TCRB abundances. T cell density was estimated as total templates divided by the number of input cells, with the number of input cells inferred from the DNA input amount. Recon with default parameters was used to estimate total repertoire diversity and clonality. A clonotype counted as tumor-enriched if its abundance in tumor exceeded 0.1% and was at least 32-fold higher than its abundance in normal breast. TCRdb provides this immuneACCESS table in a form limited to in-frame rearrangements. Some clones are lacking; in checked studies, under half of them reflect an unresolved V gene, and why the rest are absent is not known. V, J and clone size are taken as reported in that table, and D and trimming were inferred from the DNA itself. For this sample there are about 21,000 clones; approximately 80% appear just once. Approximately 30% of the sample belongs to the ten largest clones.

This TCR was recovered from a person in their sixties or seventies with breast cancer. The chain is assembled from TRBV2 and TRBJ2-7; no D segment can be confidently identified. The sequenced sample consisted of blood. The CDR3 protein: CASSELQTYEQYF. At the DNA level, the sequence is TGTGCCAGCAGTGAACTCCAAACCTACGAGCAGTACTTC. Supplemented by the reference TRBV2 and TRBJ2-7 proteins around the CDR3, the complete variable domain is EPEVTQTPSHQVTQMGQEVILRCVPISNHLYFYWYRQILGQKVEFLVSFYNNEISEKSEIFDDQFSVERPDGSNFTLKIRSTKLEDSAMYFCASSELQTYEQYFGPGTRLTVT.